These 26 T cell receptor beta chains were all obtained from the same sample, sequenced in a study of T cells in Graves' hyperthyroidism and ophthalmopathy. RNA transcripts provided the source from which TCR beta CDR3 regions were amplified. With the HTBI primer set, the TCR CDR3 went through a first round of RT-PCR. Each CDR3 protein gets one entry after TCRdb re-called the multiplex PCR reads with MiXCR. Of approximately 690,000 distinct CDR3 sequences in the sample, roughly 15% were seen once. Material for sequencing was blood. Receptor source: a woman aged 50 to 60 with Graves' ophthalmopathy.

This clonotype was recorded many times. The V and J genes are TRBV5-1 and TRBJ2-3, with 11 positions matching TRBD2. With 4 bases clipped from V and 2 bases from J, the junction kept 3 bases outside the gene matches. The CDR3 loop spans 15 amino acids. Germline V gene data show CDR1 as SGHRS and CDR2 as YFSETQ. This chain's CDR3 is CASSPGLADTDTQYF. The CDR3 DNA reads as TGCGCCAGCAGCCCGGGACTAGCGGACACAGATACGCAGTATTTT.

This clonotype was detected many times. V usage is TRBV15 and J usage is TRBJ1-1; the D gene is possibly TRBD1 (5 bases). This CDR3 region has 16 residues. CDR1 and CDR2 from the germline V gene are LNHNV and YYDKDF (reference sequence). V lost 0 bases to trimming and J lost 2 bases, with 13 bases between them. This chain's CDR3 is CATSRDLGHDNTEAFF. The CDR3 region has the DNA TGTGCCACCAGCAGAGATCTAGGACACGATAACACTGAAGCTTTCTTT.

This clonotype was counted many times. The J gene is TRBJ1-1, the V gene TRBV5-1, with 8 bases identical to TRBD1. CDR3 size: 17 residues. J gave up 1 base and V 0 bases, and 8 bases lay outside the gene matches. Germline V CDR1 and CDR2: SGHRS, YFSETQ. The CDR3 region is CASSLGPGQVSNTEAFF. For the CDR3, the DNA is TGCGCCAGCAGCTTGGGGCCGGGACAGGTTTCGAACACTGAAGCTTTCTTT.

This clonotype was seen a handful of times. The CDR3 nucleotides read TGTGCCAGCAGCAGATGGGGGTTAACTAATGAAAAACTGTTTTTT. Its translation: CASSRWGLTNEKLFF. The V and J genes are TRBV5-6 and TRBJ1-4, with a possible D match to TRBD1 (5 bases). CDR1 and CDR2 from the germline V gene are SGHDT and YYEEEE. The CDR3 extends over 15 amino acids. With 4 bases removed from V and 1 base from J, the gap between germline ends came to 11 bases.

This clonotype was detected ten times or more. Here the CDR3 reads CASATGQPNTGELFF. The DNA of the CDR3 is TGCGCCAGCGCAACGGGACAGCCGAACACCGGGGAGCTGTTTTTT. V and J are TRBV5-1 and TRBJ2-2; TRBD1 aligns across 7 bases. From germline, CDR1 is SGHRS and CDR2 YFSETQ. Germline trimming cut 7 bases from V and 0 bases from J; bases unmatched to any gene: 6. This CDR3 is 15 amino acids long.

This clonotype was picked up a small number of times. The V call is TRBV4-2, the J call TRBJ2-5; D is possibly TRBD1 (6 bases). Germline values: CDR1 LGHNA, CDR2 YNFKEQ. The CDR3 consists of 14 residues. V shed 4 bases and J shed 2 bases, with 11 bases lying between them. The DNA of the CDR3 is TGTGCCAGCAGCCGGAGGACAGATCAAGAGACCCAGTACTTC. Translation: CASSRRTDQETQYF.

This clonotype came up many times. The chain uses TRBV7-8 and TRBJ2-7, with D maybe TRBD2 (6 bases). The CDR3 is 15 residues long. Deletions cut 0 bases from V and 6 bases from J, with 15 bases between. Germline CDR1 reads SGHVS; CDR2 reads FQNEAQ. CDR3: CASSLAMAGSLEQYF. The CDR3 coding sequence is TGTGCCAGCAGCTTAGCGATGGCGGGATCGCTCGAGCAGTACTTC.

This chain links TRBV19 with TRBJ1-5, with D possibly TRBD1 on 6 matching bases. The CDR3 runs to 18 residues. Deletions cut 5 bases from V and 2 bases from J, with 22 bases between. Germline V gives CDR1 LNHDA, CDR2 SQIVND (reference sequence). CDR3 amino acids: CASSFTKTGLRGNQPQHF. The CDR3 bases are TGTGCCAGTAGTTTCACCAAAACAGGGCTTAGGGGCAATCAGCCCCAGCATTTT.

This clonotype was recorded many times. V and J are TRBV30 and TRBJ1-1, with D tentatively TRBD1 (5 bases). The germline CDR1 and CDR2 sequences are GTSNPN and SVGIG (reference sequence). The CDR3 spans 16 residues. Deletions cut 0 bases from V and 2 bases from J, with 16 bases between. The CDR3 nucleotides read TGTGCCTGGAGTGTACATCAGGGACGGGAAAACACTGAAGCTTTCTTT. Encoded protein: CAWSVHQGRENTEAFF.

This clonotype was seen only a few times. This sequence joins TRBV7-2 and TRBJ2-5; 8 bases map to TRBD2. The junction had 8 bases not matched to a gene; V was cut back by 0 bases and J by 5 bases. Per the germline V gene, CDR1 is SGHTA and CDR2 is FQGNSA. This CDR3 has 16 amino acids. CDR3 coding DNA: TGTGCCAGCAGCTTAGCGCTGAGCGGGAGCCTGGAGACCCAGTACTTC. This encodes CASSLALSGSLETQYF.

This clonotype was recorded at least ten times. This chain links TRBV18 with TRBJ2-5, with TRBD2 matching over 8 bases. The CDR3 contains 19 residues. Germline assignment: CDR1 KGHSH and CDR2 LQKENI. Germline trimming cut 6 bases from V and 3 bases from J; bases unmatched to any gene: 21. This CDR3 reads CASSPTGTRAFVEKETQYF. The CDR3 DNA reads TGTGCCAGCTCTCCTACCGGGACTAGGGCGTTCGTGGAGAAAGAGACCCAGTACTTC. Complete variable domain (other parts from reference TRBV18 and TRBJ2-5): NAGVMQNPRHLVRRRGQEARLRCSPMKGHSHVYWYRQLPEEGLKFMVYLQKENIIDESGMPKERFSAEFPKEGPSILRIQQVVRGDSAAYFCASSPTGTRAFVEKETQYFGPGTRLLVL.

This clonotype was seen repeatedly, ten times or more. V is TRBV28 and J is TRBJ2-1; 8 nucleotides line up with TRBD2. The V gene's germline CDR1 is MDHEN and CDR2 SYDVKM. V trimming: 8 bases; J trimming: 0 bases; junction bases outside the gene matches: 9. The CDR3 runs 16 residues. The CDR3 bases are TGTGCCAGCGGGTCGCGGGAGGTTAGCTCCTACAATGAGCAGTTCTTC. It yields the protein CASGSREVSSYNEQFF.

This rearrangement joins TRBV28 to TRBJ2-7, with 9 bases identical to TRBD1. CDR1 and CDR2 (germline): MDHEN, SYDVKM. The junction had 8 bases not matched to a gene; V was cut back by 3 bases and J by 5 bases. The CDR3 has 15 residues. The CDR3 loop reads CASSLRGQGGHEQYF. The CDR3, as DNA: TGTGCCAGCAGTTTGAGGGGACAGGGAGGCCACGAGCAGTACTTC.

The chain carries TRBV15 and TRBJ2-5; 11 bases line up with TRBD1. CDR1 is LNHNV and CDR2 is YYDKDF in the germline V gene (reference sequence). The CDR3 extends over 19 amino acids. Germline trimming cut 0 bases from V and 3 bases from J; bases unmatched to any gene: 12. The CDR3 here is CATSRDYQDRGQGEETQYF. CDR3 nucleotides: TGTGCCACCAGCAGAGATTACCAGGACAGGGGGCAAGGGGAAGAGACCCAGTACTTC.

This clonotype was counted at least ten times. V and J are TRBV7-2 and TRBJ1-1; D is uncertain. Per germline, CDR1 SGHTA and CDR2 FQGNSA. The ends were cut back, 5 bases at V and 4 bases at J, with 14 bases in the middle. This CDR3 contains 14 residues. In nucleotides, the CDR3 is TGTGCCAGCAGCAGCAACTCGGTGGGCACTGAAGCTTTCTTT. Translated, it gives CASSSNSVGTEAFF.

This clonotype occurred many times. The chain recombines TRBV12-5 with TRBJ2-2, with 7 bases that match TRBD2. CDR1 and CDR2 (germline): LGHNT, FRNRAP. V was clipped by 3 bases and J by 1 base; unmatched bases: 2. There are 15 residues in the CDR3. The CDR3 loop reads CASGLSSGNTGELFF. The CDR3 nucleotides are TGTGCTAGTGGTTTATCTAGCGGGAACACCGGGGAGCTGTTTTTT. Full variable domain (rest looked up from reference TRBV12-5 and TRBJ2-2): DARVTQTPRHKVTEMGQEVTMRCQPILGHNTVFWYRQTMMQGLELLAYFRNRAPLDDSGMPKDRFSAEMPDATLATLKIQPSEPRDSAVYFCASGLSSGNTGELFFGEGSRLTVL.

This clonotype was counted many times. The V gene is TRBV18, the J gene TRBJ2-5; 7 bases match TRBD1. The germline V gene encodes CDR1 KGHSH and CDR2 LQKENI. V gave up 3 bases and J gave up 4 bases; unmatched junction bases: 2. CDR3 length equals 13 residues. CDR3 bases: TGTGCCAGCTCACCGACAGGGCGAGAGACCCAGTACTTC. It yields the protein CASSPTGRETQYF. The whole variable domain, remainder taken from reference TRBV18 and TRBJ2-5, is NAGVMQNPRHLVRRRGQEARLRCSPMKGHSHVYWYRQLPEEGLKFMVYLQKENIIDESGMPKERFSAEFPKEGPSILRIQQVVRGDSAAYFCASSPTGRETQYFGPGTRLLVL.

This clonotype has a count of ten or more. CDR3 in DNA: TGTGCCAGCAGCCAAATGGTCCGGGACAAGGATTACCAAGAGACCCAGTACTTC. It specifies CASSQMVRDKDYQETQYF. The genes are TRBV28 and TRBJ2-5; D might be TRBD1 (6 bases). This CDR3 comprises 18 residues. V lost 6 bases and J lost 0, with 23 bases in between. CDR1 and CDR2 (germline): MDHEN, SYDVKM.

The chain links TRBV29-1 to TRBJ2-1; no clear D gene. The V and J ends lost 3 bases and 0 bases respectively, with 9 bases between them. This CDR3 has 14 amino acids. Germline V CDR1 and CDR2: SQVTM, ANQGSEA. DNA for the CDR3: TGCAGCGTTGATATCCGAAGCTCCTACAATGAGCAGTTCTTC. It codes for CSVDIRSSYNEQFF.

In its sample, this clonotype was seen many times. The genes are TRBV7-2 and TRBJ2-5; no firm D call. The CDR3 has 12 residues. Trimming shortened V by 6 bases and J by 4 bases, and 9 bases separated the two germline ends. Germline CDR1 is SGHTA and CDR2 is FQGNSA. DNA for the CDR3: TGTGCCAGCAGGTTCGGCGGAGAGACCCAGTACTTC. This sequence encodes CASRFGGETQYF. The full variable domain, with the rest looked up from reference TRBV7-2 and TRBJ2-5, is GAGVSQSPSNKVTEKGKDVELRCDPISGHTALYWYRQSLGQGLEFLIYFQGNSAPDKSGLPSDRFSAERTGGSVSTLTIQRTQQEDSAVYLCASRFGGETQYFGPGTRLLVL.

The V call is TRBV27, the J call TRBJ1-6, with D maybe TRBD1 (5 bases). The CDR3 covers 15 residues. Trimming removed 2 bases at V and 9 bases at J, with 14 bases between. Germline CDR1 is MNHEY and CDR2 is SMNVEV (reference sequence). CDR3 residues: CASSLQGTWGSPLHF. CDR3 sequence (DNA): TGTGCCAGCAGTTTACAGGGAACGTGGGGTTCACCCCTCCACTTT.

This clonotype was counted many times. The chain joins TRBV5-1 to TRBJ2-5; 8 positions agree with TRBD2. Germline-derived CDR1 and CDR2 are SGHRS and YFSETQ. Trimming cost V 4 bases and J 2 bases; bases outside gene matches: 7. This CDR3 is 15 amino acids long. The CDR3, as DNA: TGCGCCAGCAGCGTTAGCGGGACGCCACAAGAGACCCAGTACTTC. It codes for CASSVSGTPQETQYF.

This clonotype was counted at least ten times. The CDR3 nucleotides read TGTGCCAGCAGTTACTCGTTCGGGAGGTCCTACAATGAGCAGTTCTTC. Its protein product is CASSYSFGRSYNEQFF. V usage is TRBV6-2 or TRBV6-3 and J usage is TRBJ2-1, with 7 bases that match TRBD2. V lost 0 bases to trimming and J lost 1 base; unmatched junction nucleotides: 3. Germline-derived CDR1 and CDR2 are MNHEY and SVGEGT. CDR3 length: 16 residues.

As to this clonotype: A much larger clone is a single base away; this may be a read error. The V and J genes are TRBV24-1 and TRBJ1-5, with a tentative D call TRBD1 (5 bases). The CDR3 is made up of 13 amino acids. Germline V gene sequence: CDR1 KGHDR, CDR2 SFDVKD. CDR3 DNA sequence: TGTGCCACCAGGGGGGATAGCAGTCAGCCCCAGCATTTT. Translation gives CATRGDSSQPQHF.

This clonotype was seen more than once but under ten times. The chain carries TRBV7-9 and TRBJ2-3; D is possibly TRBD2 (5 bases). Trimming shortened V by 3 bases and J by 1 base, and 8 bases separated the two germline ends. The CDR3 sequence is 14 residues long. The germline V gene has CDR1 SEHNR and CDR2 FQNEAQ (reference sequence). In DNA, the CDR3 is TGTGCCAGCAGCTTTAGCGATGGCACAGATACGCAGTATTTT. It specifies CASSFSDGTDTQYF.

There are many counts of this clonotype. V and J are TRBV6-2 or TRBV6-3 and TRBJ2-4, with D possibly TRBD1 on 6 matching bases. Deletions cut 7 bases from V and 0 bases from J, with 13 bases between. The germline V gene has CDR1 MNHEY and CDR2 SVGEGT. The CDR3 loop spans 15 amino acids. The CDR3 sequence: CASTKGVQAKNIQYF. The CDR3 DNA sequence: TGTGCCAGCACCAAGGGGGTTCAAGCCAAAAACATTCAGTACTTC.